This TCR beta chain stems from a study of regulatory T cells in long-lasting Graves disease. Study at large: Newly diagnosed Graves' patients had taken antithyroid drugs under 3 months.

Trimming at V came to 3 bases and at J to 8 bases, leaving 6 bases not matched to a gene. CDR3 length: 13 amino acids. Per the germline V gene, CDR1 is WSHSY and CDR2 is SAAADI. Stated time point: newly diagnosed GD, antithyroid drugs for less than 3 months. Making the TCR library involved RNA that had been extracted from PBMCs. TCR beta libraries were built with iRepertoire HTBI primers and Arm-PCR of CDR3 regions. TCRdb reprocessed the multiplex PCR reads with MiXCR, giving one entry per CDR3 protein. The profile shows about 540,000 distinct CDR3 sequences, 13% of them singletons. This clonotype came up many times. This sample was also put to use in a study of T cells in Graves' hyperthyroidism and ophthalmopathy. That investigation notes: Blood held most thyroid clonotypes expanded above 0.001 frequency. The model anticipated ophthalmopathy a median around six months pre-onset.

The sequencing used peripheral blood mononuclear cells (PBMCs), collected at new diagnosis, from a patient treated with antithyroid drugs. V usage is TRBV10-2 and J usage is TRBJ1-2, with 7 bases aligning to TRBD1. This clonotype was sampled from a young man with Graves disease. CDR3 amino acids: CASSEGTARGYTF. DNA for the CDR3: TGCGCCAGCAGTGAAGGGACAGCGAGGGGCTACACCTTC.